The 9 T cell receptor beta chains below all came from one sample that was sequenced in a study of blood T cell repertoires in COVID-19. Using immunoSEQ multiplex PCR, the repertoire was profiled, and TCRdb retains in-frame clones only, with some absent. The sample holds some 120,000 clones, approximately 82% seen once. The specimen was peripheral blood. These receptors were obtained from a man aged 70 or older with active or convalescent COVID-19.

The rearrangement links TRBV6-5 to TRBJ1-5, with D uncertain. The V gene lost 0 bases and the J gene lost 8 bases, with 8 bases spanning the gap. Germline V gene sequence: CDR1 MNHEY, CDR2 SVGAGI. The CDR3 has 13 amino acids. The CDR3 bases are TGTGCCAGCAGTTACTCGTTTATTGAGCCCCAGCATTTT. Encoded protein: CASSYSFIEPQHF.

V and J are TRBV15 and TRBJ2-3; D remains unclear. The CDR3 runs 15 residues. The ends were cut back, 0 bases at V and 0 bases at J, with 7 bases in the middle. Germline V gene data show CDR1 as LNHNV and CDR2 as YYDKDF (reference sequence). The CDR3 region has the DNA TGTGCCACCAGCAGAGATCCCACTAGCACAGATACGCAGTATTTT. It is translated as CATSRDPTSTDTQYF. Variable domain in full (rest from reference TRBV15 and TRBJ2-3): DAMVIQNPRYQVTQFGKPVTLSCSQTLNHNVMYWYQQKSSQAPKLLFHYYDKDFNNEADTPDNFQSRRPNTSFCFLDIRSPGLGDTAMYLCATSRDPTSTDTQYFGPGTRLTVL.

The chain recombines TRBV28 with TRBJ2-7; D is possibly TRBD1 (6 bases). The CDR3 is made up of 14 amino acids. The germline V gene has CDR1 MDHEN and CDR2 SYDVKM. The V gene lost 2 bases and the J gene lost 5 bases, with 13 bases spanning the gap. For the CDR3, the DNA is TGTGCCAGCAGTTTACCGCAGGGGATAAACGAGCAGTACTTC. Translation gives CASSLPQGINEQYF.

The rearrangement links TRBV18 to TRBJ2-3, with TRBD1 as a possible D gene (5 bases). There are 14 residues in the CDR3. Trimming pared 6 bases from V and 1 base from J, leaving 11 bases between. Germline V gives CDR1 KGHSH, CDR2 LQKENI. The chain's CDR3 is CASSAIGGTDTQYF. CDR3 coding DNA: TGTGCCAGCTCGGCCATAGGGGGCACAGATACGCAGTATTTT.

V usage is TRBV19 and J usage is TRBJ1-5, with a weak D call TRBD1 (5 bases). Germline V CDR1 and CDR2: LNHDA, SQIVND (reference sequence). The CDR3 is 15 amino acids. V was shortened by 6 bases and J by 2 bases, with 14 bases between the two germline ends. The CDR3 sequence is CASRVSREGNQPQHF. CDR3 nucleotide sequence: TGTGCCAGTAGAGTATCCAGGGAGGGCAATCAGCCCCAGCATTTT.

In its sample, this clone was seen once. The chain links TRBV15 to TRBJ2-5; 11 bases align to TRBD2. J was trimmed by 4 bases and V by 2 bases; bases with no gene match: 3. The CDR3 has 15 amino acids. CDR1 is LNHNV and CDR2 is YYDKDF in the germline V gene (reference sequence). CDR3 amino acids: CATSRSGTSGETQYF. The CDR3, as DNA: TGTGCCACCAGCAGATCCGGGACTAGCGGAGAGACCCAGTACTTC.

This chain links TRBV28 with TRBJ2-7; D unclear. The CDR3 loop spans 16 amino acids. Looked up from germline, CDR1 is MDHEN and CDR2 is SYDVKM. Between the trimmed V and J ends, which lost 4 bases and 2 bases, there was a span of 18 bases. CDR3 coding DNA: TGTGCCAGCAGTTGGCTAAGTTATCAGGAAACCTACGAGCAGTACTTC. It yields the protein CASSWLSYQETYEQYF.

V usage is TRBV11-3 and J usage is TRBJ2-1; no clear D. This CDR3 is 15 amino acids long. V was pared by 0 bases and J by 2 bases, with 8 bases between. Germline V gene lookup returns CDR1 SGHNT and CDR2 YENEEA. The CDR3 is CASSLEAATYNEQFF. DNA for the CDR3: TGTGCCAGCAGCTTAGAGGCAGCGACCTACAATGAGCAGTTCTTC.

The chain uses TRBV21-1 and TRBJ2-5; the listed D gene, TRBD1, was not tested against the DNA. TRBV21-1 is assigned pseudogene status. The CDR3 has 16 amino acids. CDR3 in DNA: TGTGCCAGCAGCACCAAAACCTCATCTTTAAGGGGGACCCAGTACTTC. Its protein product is CASSTKTSSLRGTQYF.